The rows below give T cell receptor beta chains drawn from one sample of a study of OX40 agonist ivuxolimab in advanced cancers. Data came from immunoSEQ multiplex PCR; TCRdb stores just in-frame clones and leaves some out. The data show 48,000 or so clones, with more than 75% seen just once and 1.9% held by the top ten. Sequenced here: CD4+ or CD8+ T cells sorted from blood, sampled in a trial of the OX40 agonist ivuxolimab. The receptors derive from an adult with an advanced solid tumor such as melanoma, head and neck, liver or kidney cancer. CDR3s include the opening cysteine and the closing phenylalanine or tryptophan. Fields, in order: J gene, D gene, V gene, clone size, CDR3 DNA, CDR3 protein. A D gene is named only where the DNA matches it firmly. Size is omitted from some rows. Given values are once, few, many or a class for expanded clones.

J gene: TRBJ2-3
D gene: TRBD2
V gene: TRBV7-2
clone size: NA
CDR3 DNA: TGTGCCAGCAGCGCACCGGGGGGTGGAACGCAGTATTTT
CDR3 protein: CASSAPGGGTQYF

J gene: TRBJ2-5
D gene: NA
V gene: TRBV7-7
clone size: NA
CDR3 DNA: TGTGCCAGCAGCCGTCGGCTGCAACAAGAGACCCAGTACTTC
CDR3 protein: CASSRRLQQETQYF

J gene: TRBJ1-1
D gene: TRBD1
V gene: TRBV19
clone size: NA
CDR3 DNA: TGTGCCAGTAGTATGGGCAGGGGGAGAAACTTGGGCACTGAAGCTTTCTTT
CDR3 protein: CASSMGRGRNLGTEAFF

J gene: TRBJ2-5
D gene: NA
V gene: TRBV4-1
clone size: once
CDR3 DNA: TGCGCCAGCAGCCCCTACTCCGACAGTCAAGAGACCCAGTACTTC
CDR3 protein: CASSPYSDSQETQYF

J gene: TRBJ1-3
D gene: NA
V gene: TRBV4-1
clone size: once
CDR3 DNA: TGCGCCAGCAGCCAAGAGGGGGCAGGGTTCGGAAACACCATATATTTT
CDR3 protein: CASSQEGAGFGNTIYF

J gene: TRBJ2-5
D gene: NA
V gene: TRBV7-2
clone size: NA
CDR3 DNA: TGTGCCAGCAGCTTAGATACCTCCCAGTACTTC
CDR3 protein: CASSLDTSQYF

J gene: TRBJ2-1
D gene: TRBD2
V gene: TRBV7-9
clone size: NA
CDR3 DNA: TGTGCCAGCAGCCCAAGACTAGCGGGGGGGAGCAGAAATGAGCAGTTCTTC
CDR3 protein: CASSPRLAGGSRNEQFF

J gene: TRBJ1-5
D gene: TRBD1
V gene: TRBV2
clone size: NA
CDR3 DNA: TGTGCCAGCAGTGAAGCGGGAACAGGGGGGCAGCCCCAGCATTTT
CDR3 protein: CASSEAGTGGQPQHF

J gene: TRBJ1-3
D gene: NA
V gene: TRBV5-1
clone size: NA
CDR3 DNA: TGCGCCAGCAGCTTGAACGGACCAGCGGGCGGAAACACCATATATTTT
CDR3 protein: CASSLNGPAGGNTIYF

J gene: TRBJ2-7
D gene: NA
V gene: TRBV7-2
clone size: NA
CDR3 DNA: TGTGCCAGCAGCTTAGGGGCGCGGGGGCTTGACGAGCAGTACTTC
CDR3 protein: CASSLGARGLDEQYF

J gene: TRBJ2-2
D gene: TRBD1
V gene: TRBV5-1
clone size: NA
CDR3 DNA: TGCGCCAGCAGCTTGCCCCCGGGACAGGTCACCGGGGAGCTGTTTTTT
CDR3 protein: CASSLPPGQVTGELFF

J gene: TRBJ2-1
D gene: TRBD2
V gene: TRBV11-2
clone size: NA
CDR3 DNA: TGTGCCAGCAGCACCATAGCGGGGGGGCACAATGAGCAGTTCTTC
CDR3 protein: CASSTIAGGHNEQFF

J gene: TRBJ1-2
D gene: NA
V gene: TRBV4-1
clone size: few
CDR3 DNA: TGCGCCAGCAGCCAACCAGGGGAGGTCTATGGCTACACCTTC
CDR3 protein: CASSQPGEVYGYTF

J gene: TRBJ2-7
D gene: TRBD1
V gene: TRBV7-2
clone size: NA
CDR3 DNA: TGTGCCAGCAGCCAGGGGGCGCAGGGGGGCGAGCAGTACTTC
CDR3 protein: CASSQGAQGGEQYF

J gene: TRBJ1-2
D gene: TRBD1
V gene: TRBV11-2
clone size: NA
CDR3 DNA: TGTGCCAGCAGCCAACAGGGGGCGAGCACCTTC
CDR3 protein: CASSQQGASTF

J gene: TRBJ1-4
D gene: NA
V gene: TRBV29-1
clone size: few
CDR3 DNA: TGCAGCGTTGGCGAGGGGCCGGAAAAACTGTTTTTT
CDR3 protein: CSVGEGPEKLFF

J gene: TRBJ2-7
D gene: NA
V gene: TRBV18
clone size: NA
CDR3 DNA: TGTGCCAGCTCACCACCATCAGGCCTTCCCTACGAGCAGTACTTC
CDR3 protein: CASSPPSGLPYEQYF

J gene: TRBJ1-1
D gene: TRBD1
V gene: TRBV18
clone size: NA
CDR3 DNA: TGTGCCAGCTCAAAACAGGGGGAAGACACTGAAGCTTTCTTT
CDR3 protein: CASSKQGEDTEAFF

J gene: TRBJ1-2
D gene: NA
V gene: TRBV6-5
clone size: NA
CDR3 DNA: TGTGCCAGCAGTTACTCGAGCCAGTCCTATGGCTACACCTTC
CDR3 protein: CASSYSSQSYGYTF

J gene: TRBJ1-2
D gene: NA
V gene: TRBV4-1
clone size: NA
CDR3 DNA: TGCGCCAGCAGCCAAGGAGGAGGGCTGAACTATGGCTACACCTTC
CDR3 protein: CASSQGGGLNYGYTF

J gene: TRBJ2-3
D gene: TRBD2
V gene: TRBV19
clone size: NA
CDR3 DNA: TGTGCCAGTAGAGGGCACGGGGGGGAGCTTGGGCGCACAGATACGCAGTATTTT
CDR3 protein: CASRGHGGELGRTDTQYF

J gene: TRBJ1-1
D gene: NA
V gene: TRBV4-2
clone size: NA
CDR3 DNA: TGTGCCAGCAGCCGTATGGGCACTGAAGCTTTCTTT
CDR3 protein: CASSRMGTEAFF

J gene: TRBJ1-3
D gene: NA
V gene: TRBV27
clone size: NA
CDR3 DNA: TGTGCCAGCAGTTACACGCCCCTGGGGGAGAACACCATATATTTT
CDR3 protein: CASSYTPLGENTIYF

J gene: TRBJ1-5
D gene: TRBD1
V gene: TRBV6-6
clone size: NA
CDR3 DNA: TGTGCCAGCAGGCGGACAGGGGATGCCAATCAGCCCCAGCATTTT
CDR3 protein: CASRRTGDANQPQHF

J gene: TRBJ2-1
D gene: NA
V gene: TRBV19
clone size: NA
CDR3 DNA: TGCGCCAGTAGCCCGGGGATCAATGAGCAGTTCTTC
CDR3 protein: CASSPGINEQFF

J gene: TRBJ2-2
D gene: NA
V gene: TRBV18
clone size: NA
CDR3 DNA: TGTGCCAGCTCACCACTTAGGGCACCGGGCACCGGGGAGCTGTTTTTT
CDR3 protein: CASSPLRAPGTGELFF

J gene: TRBJ1-1
D gene: NA
V gene: TRBV7-9
clone size: NA
CDR3 DNA: TGTGCCAGCAGCTTATTCGACAGTCAGAACACTGAAGCTTTCTTT
CDR3 protein: CASSLFDSQNTEAFF

J gene: TRBJ2-2
D gene: TRBD2
V gene: TRBV9
clone size: NA
CDR3 DNA: TGTGCCAGCAGCGTAGGACCCCCACTAGCGGGAAGCGGGGAGCTGTTTTTT
CDR3 protein: CASSVGPPLAGSGELFF

J gene: TRBJ1-4
D gene: NA
V gene: TRBV4-1
clone size: NA
CDR3 DNA: TGCGCCAGCAGCCAAAGTGGTCCCGAGTTTAATGAAAAACTGTTTTTT
CDR3 protein: CASSQSGPEFNEKLFF

J gene: TRBJ1-1
D gene: TRBD1
V gene: TRBV11-2
clone size: NA
CDR3 DNA: TGTGCCAGCAGCCCGCTAGGACAGGGTCTAGGAGCTTTCTTT
CDR3 protein: CASSPLGQGLGAFF

J gene: TRBJ2-3
D gene: NA
V gene: TRBV19
clone size: NA
CDR3 DNA: TGTGCCAGTAGTGGGCCGCTAGCGCGGAGCACAGATACGCAGTATTTT
CDR3 protein: CASSGPLARSTDTQYF

J gene: TRBJ1-2
D gene: TRBD1
V gene: TRBV7-3
clone size: NA
CDR3 DNA: TGTGCCAGCAGCACCGGACAGGGGAGCGCATCTGGCTACACCTTC
CDR3 protein: CASSTGQGSASGYTF

J gene: TRBJ2-5
D gene: NA
V gene: TRBV29-1
clone size: NA
CDR3 DNA: TGCAGCGTAAAATGGACACAAGAGACCCAGTACTTC
CDR3 protein: CSVKWTQETQYF

J gene: TRBJ1-1
D gene: NA
V gene: TRBV29-1
clone size: NA
CDR3 DNA: TGCAGCGTTGAAGATCTTAAGGGTTGGGGTACTGAAGCTTTCTTT
CDR3 protein: CSVEDLKGWGTEAFF

J gene: TRBJ2-3
D gene: NA
V gene: TRBV5-4
clone size: few
CDR3 DNA: TGTGCCAGCAGCACGACCGGCACAGATACGCAGTATTTT
CDR3 protein: CASSTTGTDTQYF